The 9 T cell receptor beta chains reported below all come from one sample, sequenced in a study of blood T cell repertoires in COVID-19. Sequencing was performed with immunoSEQ multiplex PCR; in TCRdb, only in-frame clones are kept and a portion is missing. Counted here are roughly 310,000 clones, roughly 90% occurring once; the ten biggest clones make up around 2.6%. The sequencing sample was made of PBMCs or T cells enriched from blood (not recorded which). Every receptor here comes from a man aged 55 to 69 who had recovered from COVID-19.

In this sample, this clone turned up once. The chain recombines TRBV5-1 with TRBJ1-1, with D possibly matching TRBD1 (6 bases). V lost 6 bases to trimming and J lost 5 bases, with 17 bases between them. Germline CDR1 and CDR2: SGHRS and YFSETQ. The CDR3 length is 14 residues. The CDR3 reads CASTSGVLLTEAFF. The CDR3 coding sequence is TGCGCCAGCACCTCAGGGGTTTTGTTGACTGAAGCTTTCTTT.

This chain connects TRBV5-1 to TRBJ1-5; no clear D gene. The CDR3 extends over 14 amino acids. V lost 4 bases and J 4 bases, leaving 12 bases between the germline ends. Germline lookup yields CDR1 SGHRS and CDR2 YFSETQ. The CDR3 is CASSVGTENQPQHF. CDR3 bases: TGCGCCAGCAGCGTCGGCACAGAAAATCAGCCCCAGCATTTT.

The chain carries TRBV7-2 and TRBJ1-6; tentatively, D is TRBD1 (5 bases). V lost 5 bases and J 13 bases, leaving 24 bases between the germline ends. This CDR3 is 16 amino acids long. Looked up from germline, CDR1 is SGHTA and CDR2 is FQGNSA. In DNA, the CDR3 is TGTGCCAGCAGCGACCACCTCTTGACAGCCTCAGGCCCCCTCCACTTT. Protein product: CASSDHLLTASGPLHF.

This chain connects TRBV3-1 (or the pseudogene TRBV3-2) to TRBJ1-2; TRBD1 matches 7 bases. Germline CDR1 LGHDT, CDR2 YNNKEL (reference sequence). V gave up 1 base and J gave up 2 bases; unmatched junction bases: 1. This CDR3 is 14 amino acids long. The CDR3 DNA is TGTGCCAGCAGCCAAGCAGGGGGGAACTATGGCTACACCTTC. Translated: CASSQAGGNYGYTF.

This rearrangement joins TRBV7-8 to TRBJ1-1; D remains unclear. In germline, CDR1 is SGHVS, CDR2 FQNEAQ. The CDR3 loop spans 14 amino acids. V shed 3 bases and J shed 5 bases, with 13 bases lying between them. CDR3 DNA sequence: TGTGCCAGCAGCTTTGGTTCAACGGGGACTGAAGCTTTCTTT. Amino acids: CASSFGSTGTEAFF. The whole variable domain, remainder taken from reference TRBV7-8 and TRBJ1-1, is GAGVSQSPRYKVAKRGQDVALRCDPISGHVSLFWYQQALGQGPEFLTYFQNEAQLDKSGLPSDRFFAERPEGSVSTLKIQRTQQEDSAVYLCASSFGSTGTEAFFGQGTRLTVV.

This clone was counted between two and nine times. The chain links TRBV19 to TRBJ2-7; TRBD2 matches at 9 bases. V lost 3 bases to trimming and J lost 6 bases; unmatched junction nucleotides: 12. Germline CDR1 is LNHDA and CDR2 is SQIVND (reference sequence). The CDR3 consists of 16 residues. The CDR3 nucleotides read TGTGCCAGTAGTATTATACTAGCGGGTACACTTAGCGAGCAGTACTTC. Amino acids: CASSIILAGTLSEQYF.

This clone was observed once. The rearrangement uses TRBV7-2 and TRBJ1-2, with D unclear. Germline V CDR1 and CDR2: SGHTA, FQGNSA. This CDR3 is 13 amino acids long. With 4 bases removed from V and 7 bases from J, the gap between germline ends came to 13 bases. CDR3 sequence (DNA): TGTGCCAGCAGCTCACAGTCACCGTTTGGCTACACCTTC. Translated: CASSSQSPFGYTF.

The chain links TRBV5-1 to TRBJ2-7; TRBD1 matches 8 bases. Losses at the gene ends were 4 bases for V and 5 bases for J; bases not matched to a gene: 8. The CDR3 spans 14 residues. From germline, CDR1 is SGHRS and CDR2 YFSETQ. The DNA of the CDR3 is TGCGCCAGCAGCGTGGCTTACAGGGGGAACGAGCAGTACTTC. Protein product: CASSVAYRGNEQYF.

The chain employs TRBV6-1 and TRBJ2-3; TRBD2 is a possible D gene (5 bases). CDR1 MNHNS and CDR2 SASEGT come from the germline V gene. Trimming removed 3 bases from V and 0 bases from J, with 10 bases in between. This CDR3 is built from 15 residues. This CDR3 is CASSDAGISTDTQYF. The CDR3 DNA reads as TGTGCCAGCAGTGACGCGGGCATTAGCACAGATACGCAGTATTTT.